This TCR beta chain was captured by sequencing in a study of T cells after yellow fever vaccination. Trimming stripped 2 bases from V and 0 bases from J, with 4 bases between. Germline CDR1 reads DFQATT; CDR2 reads SNEGSKA (reference sequence). The CDR3 covers 13 residues. The table lists this clonotype with a few counts. Via MiXCR, TCRdb re-called the 5' RACE reads, giving one row per CDR3 protein. The sample records under 550,000 distinct CDR3 sequences, 21% being singletons. The material was PBMCs, obtained approximately 20 days after the first yellow fever vaccination. The gene calls are TRBV20-1 and TRBJ2-2; D remains unclear. The TCR sequence derives from a man aged 18 to 29 who received the YFV17D yellow fever vaccine. CDR3 sequence reads: CSARPANTGELFF. CDR3 sequence (DNA): TGCAGTGCTAGACCGGCGAACACCGGGGAGCTGTTTTTT.